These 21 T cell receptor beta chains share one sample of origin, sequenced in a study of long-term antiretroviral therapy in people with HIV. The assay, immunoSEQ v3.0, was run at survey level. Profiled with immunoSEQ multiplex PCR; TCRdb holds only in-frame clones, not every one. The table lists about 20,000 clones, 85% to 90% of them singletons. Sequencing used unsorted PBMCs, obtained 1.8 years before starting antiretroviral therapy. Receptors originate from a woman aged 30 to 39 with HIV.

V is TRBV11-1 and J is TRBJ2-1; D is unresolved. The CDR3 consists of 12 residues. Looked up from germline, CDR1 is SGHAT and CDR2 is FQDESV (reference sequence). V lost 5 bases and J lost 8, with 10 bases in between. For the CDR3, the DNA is TGTGCCAGCAGCCCTACCCCCCATGAGCAGTTCTTC. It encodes CASSPTPHEQFF.

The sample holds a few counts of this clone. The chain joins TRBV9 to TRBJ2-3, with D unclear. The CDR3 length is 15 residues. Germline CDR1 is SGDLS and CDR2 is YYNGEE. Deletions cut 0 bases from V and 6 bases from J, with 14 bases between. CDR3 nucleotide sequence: TGTGCCAGCAGCGTAGTAGAAGGGTCTTTGGATACGCAGTATTTT. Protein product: CASSVVEGSLDTQYF.

The chain's CDR3 is CASSQDRGVSTEAFF. The CDR3 nucleotides read TGCGCCAGCAGCCAGGACAGAGGGGTGAGCACTGAAGCTTTCTTT. This rearrangement joins TRBV4-1 to TRBJ1-1; D might be TRBD1 (6 bases). Looked up from germline, CDR1 is MGHRA and CDR2 is YSYEKL. CDR3 length: 15 amino acids. V lost 3 bases to trimming and J lost 4 bases, with 15 bases between them.

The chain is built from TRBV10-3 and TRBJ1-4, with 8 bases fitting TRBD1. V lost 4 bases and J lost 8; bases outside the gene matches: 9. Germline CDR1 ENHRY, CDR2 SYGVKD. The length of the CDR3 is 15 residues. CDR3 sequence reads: CAISASDRGGEKLFF. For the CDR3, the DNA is TGTGCCATCAGTGCCAGCGACAGGGGTGGCGAAAAACTGTTTTTT.

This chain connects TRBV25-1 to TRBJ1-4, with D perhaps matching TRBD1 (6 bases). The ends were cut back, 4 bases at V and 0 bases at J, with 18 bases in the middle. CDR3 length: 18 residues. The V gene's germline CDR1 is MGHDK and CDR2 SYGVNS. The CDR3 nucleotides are TGTGCCAGCAGTGGTGGGGGGGGAGGGACAACAACTAATGAAAAACTGTTTTTT. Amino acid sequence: CASSGGGGGTTTNEKLFF.

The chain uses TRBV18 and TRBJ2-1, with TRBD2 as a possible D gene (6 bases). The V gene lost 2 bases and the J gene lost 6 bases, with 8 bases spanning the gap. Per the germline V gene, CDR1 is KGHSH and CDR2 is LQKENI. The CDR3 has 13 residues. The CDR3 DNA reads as TGTGCCAGCTCACCAGGGACTTCCAATGAGCAGTTCTTC. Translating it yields CASSPGTSNEQFF.

The CDR3 nucleotides read TGTGCCAGCAGTCCCCGATGTGAAGCTTTCTTT. It yields the protein CASSPRCEAFF. The rearrangement joins TRBV27 to TRBJ1-1; D gene uncertain. The germline V gene encodes CDR1 MNHEY and CDR2 SMNVEV (reference sequence). The CDR3 is 11 residues long. V was shortened by 5 bases and J by 7 bases, with 8 bases between the two germline ends.

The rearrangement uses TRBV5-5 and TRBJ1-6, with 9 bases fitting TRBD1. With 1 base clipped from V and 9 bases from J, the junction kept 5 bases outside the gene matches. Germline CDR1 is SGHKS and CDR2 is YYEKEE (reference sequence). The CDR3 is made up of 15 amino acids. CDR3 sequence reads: CASSLRGQGRSPLHF. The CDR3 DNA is TGTGCCAGCAGCTTGAGGGGACAGGGCCGTTCACCCCTCCACTTT.

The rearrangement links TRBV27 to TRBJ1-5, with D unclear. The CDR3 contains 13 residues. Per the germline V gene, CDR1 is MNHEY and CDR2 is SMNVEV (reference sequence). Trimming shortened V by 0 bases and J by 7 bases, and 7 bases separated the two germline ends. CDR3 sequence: CASSLSPRQPQHF. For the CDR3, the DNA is TGTGCCAGCAGTTTATCACCAAGGCAGCCCCAGCATTTT.

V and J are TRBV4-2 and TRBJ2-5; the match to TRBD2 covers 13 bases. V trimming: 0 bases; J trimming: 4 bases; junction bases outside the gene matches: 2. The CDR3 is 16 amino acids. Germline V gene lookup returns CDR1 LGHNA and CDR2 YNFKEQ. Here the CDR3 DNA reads TGTGCCAGCAGCCAAGAACTAGCGGGGGGGCGAGAGACCCAGTACTTC. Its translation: CASSQELAGGRETQYF.

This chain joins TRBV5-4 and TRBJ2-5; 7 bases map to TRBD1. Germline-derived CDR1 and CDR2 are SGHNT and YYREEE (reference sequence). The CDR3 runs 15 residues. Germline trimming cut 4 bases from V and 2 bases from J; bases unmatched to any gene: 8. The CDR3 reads CASSHGTARQETQYF. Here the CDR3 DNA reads TGTGCCAGCAGCCACGGGACAGCTAGACAAGAGACCCAGTACTTC.

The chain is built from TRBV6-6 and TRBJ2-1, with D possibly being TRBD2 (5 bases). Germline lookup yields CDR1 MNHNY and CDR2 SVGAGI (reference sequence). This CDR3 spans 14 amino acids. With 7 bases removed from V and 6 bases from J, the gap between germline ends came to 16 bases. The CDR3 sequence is CASTKILSGNEQFF. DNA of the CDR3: TGTGCCAGCACCAAGATATTAAGCGGCAATGAGCAGTTCTTC.

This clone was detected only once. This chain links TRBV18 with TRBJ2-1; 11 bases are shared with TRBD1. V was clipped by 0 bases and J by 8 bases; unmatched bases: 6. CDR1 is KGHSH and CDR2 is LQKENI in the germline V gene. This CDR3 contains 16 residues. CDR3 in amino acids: CASSPPTWTGGHEQFF. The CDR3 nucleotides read TGTGCCAGCTCACCACCGACCTGGACAGGGGGCCATGAGCAGTTCTTC.

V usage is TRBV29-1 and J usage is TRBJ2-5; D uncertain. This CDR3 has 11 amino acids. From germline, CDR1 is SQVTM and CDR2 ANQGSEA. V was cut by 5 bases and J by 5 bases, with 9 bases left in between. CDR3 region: CSVSRSETQYF. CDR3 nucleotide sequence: TGCAGCGTTTCTAGGTCGGAGACCCAGTACTTC.

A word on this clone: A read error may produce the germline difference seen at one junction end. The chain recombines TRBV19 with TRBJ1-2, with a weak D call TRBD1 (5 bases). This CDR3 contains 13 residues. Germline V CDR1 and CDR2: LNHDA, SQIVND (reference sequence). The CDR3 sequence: CASNNAGGSGYIF. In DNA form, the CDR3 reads TGTGCCAGTAACAATGCTGGGGGTAGTGGCTACATCTTC.

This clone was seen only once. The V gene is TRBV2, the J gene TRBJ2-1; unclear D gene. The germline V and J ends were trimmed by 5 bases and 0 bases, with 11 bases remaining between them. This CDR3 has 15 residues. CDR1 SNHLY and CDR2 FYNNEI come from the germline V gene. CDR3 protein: CASSKSQSSYNEQFF. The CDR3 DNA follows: TGTGCCAGCAGTAAAAGTCAGAGCTCCTACAATGAGCAGTTCTTC.

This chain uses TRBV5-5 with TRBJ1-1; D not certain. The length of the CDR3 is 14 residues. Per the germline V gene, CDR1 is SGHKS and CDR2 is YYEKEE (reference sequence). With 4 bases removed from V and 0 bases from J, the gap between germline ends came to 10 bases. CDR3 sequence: CASSPRLLNTEAFF. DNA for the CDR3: TGTGCCAGCAGCCCCCGCCTGCTGAACACTGAAGCTTTCTTT.

CDR3 nucleotide sequence: TGTGCCAGCAGCGTACCAGGGGGTAGGCAGTATTTT. Amino acid sequence: CASSVPGGRQYF. The V gene is TRBV9, the J gene TRBJ2-3; 7 nucleotides line up with TRBD1. Germline V gives CDR1 SGDLS, CDR2 YYNGEE. The CDR3 spans 12 residues. With 1 base clipped from V and 11 bases from J, the junction kept 4 bases outside the gene matches.

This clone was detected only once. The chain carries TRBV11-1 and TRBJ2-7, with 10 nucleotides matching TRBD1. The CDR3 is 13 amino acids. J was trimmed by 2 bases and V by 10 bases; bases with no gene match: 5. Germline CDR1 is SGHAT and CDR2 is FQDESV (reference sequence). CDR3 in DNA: TGTGCCACTACGACAGGGGGCCCCTACGAGCAGTACTTC. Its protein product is CATTTGGPYEQYF.

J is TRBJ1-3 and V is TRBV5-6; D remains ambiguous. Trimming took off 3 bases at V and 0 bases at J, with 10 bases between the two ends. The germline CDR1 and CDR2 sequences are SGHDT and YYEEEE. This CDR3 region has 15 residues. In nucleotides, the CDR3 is TGTGCCAGCAGCTGGACCTGGGACTCTGGAAACACCATATATTTT. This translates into CASSWTWDSGNTIYF.

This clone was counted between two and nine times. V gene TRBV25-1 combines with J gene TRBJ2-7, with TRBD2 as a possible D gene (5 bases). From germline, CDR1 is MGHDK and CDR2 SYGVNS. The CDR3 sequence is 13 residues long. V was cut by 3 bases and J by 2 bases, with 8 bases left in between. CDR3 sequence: CASSDIGTYEQYV. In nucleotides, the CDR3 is TGTGCCAGCAGTGATATCGGGACCTACGAGCAGTACGTC.